These T cell receptor beta chains were read from a single sample in a study of technical replicates of blood from several donors. Sequencing used immunoSEQ multiplex PCR; TCRdb keeps in-frame clones, though not all of them. Here the sample spans around 100,000 clones, roughly 95% being singletons. Sequencing was done on a sample of T cells isolated from PBMCs. Receptors were obtained from a human donor in good health. Both conserved end residues are part of each CDR3. A D gene is named only where the DNA matches it firmly. Rows give clone size only sometimes, using once, few, many, or a class for an expanded clone.

clone size: NA; J gene: TRBJ2-5; D gene: TRBD2; V gene: TRBV2; CDR3 protein: CASSDEGGPASGRRETQYF; CDR3 DNA: TGTGCCAGCAGTGATGAGGGGGGCCCTGCTAGCGGGAGAAGGGAGACCCAGTACTTC
clone size: NA; J gene: TRBJ2-2; D gene: TRBD1; V gene: TRBV29-1; CDR3 protein: CSVETGGWGTGELFF; CDR3 DNA: TGCAGCGTTGAAACAGGGGGCTGGGGCACCGGGGAGCTGTTTTTT
clone size: NA; J gene: TRBJ2-7; D gene: NA; V gene: TRBV28; CDR3 protein: CASSFAGSSYEQYF; CDR3 DNA: TGTGCCAGCAGTTTTGCGGGTTCCTCCTACGAGCAGTACTTC
clone size: NA; J gene: TRBJ1-5; D gene: NA; V gene: TRBV4-2; CDR3 protein: CASSQVGGGQPQHF; CDR3 DNA: TGTGCCAGCAGCCAAGTCGGGGGGGGCCAGCCCCAGCATTTT
clone size: NA; J gene: TRBJ1-1; D gene: NA; V gene: TRBV7-3; CDR3 protein: CASSNRDQEAFF; CDR3 DNA: TGTGCCAGCAGCAACCGGGATCAGGAAGCTTTCTTT
clone size: NA; J gene: TRBJ2-5; D gene: NA; V gene: TRBV10-3; CDR3 protein: CAISVASYQETQYF; CDR3 DNA: TGTGCCATCAGTGTAGCATCGTACCAAGAGACCCAGTACTTC
clone size: NA; J gene: TRBJ1-5; D gene: TRBD1; V gene: TRBV30; CDR3 protein: CAWSVGQGAFQPQHF; CDR3 DNA: TGTGCCTGGAGTGTTGGACAGGGGGCTTTTCAGCCCCAGCATTTT
clone size: NA; J gene: TRBJ1-1; D gene: NA; V gene: TRBV6-6; CDR3 protein: CASRTQTNTEAFF; CDR3 DNA: TGTGCCAGCAGAACACAGACGAACACTGAAGCTTTCTTT
clone size: NA; J gene: TRBJ2-7; D gene: NA; V gene: TRBV7-9; CDR3 protein: CASTQAGQSYEQYF; CDR3 DNA: TGTGCCAGCACCCAGGCTGGGCAGTCCTACGAGCAGTACTTC
clone size: NA; J gene: TRBJ2-7; D gene: NA; V gene: TRBV6-1; CDR3 protein: CASSEAPQSSEQYF; CDR3 DNA: TGTGCCAGCAGTGAGGCCCCCCAGTCATCCGAGCAGTACTTC
clone size: NA; J gene: TRBJ1-1; D gene: TRBD1; V gene: TRBV6-5; CDR3 protein: CASPRTGGRSTEAFF; CDR3 DNA: TGTGCCAGCCCACGGACAGGGGGCCGGAGCACTGAAGCTTTCTTT
clone size: NA; J gene: TRBJ2-1; D gene: NA; V gene: TRBV2; CDR3 protein: CATSGTQQFF; CDR3 DNA: TGTGCCACCTCCGGGACACAGCAGTTCTTC
clone size: NA; J gene: TRBJ1-4; D gene: TRBD1; V gene: TRBV28; CDR3 protein: CASSLRTGDEKLFF; CDR3 DNA: TGTGCCAGCAGTCTAAGGACAGGGGATGAAAAACTGTTTTTT
clone size: NA; J gene: TRBJ2-7; D gene: NA; V gene: TRBV7-6; CDR3 protein: CATTPIQGTYEQYF; CDR3 DNA: TGTGCCACCACTCCAATACAGGGTACCTACGAGCAGTACTTC
clone size: NA; J gene: TRBJ2-7; D gene: TRBD2; V gene: TRBV29-1; CDR3 protein: CSVAGTSSDLSPYEQYF; CDR3 DNA: TGCAGCGTTGCCGGGACTAGCTCCGACCTTTCTCCCTACGAGCAGTACTTC
clone size: NA; J gene: TRBJ1-1; D gene: NA; V gene: TRBV30; CDR3 protein: CAWSVGVTEAFF; CDR3 DNA: TGTGCCTGGAGTGTAGGGGTCACTGAAGCTTTCTTT
clone size: medium-sized; J gene: TRBJ1-5; D gene: TRBD1; V gene: TRBV6-1; CDR3 protein: CASSEGAVTGVNQPQHF; CDR3 DNA: TGTGCCAGCAGTGAAGGAGCGGTGACAGGGGTCAATCAGCCCCAGCATTTT
clone size: NA; J gene: TRBJ2-1; D gene: TRBD2; V gene: TRBV28; CDR3 protein: CASSRLAGVRNEQFF; CDR3 DNA: TGTGCCAGCAGCAGACTAGCGGGAGTGCGCAATGAGCAGTTCTTC
clone size: NA; J gene: TRBJ2-1; D gene: TRBD1; V gene: TRBV28; CDR3 protein: CASKDRGPSYNEQFF; CDR3 DNA: TGTGCCAGCAAGGACAGGGGTCCATCCTACAATGAGCAGTTCTTC
clone size: NA; J gene: TRBJ2-2; D gene: NA; V gene: TRBV5-4; CDR3 protein: CASSLDRIFLATGELFF; CDR3 DNA: TGTGCCAGCAGCTTGGACAGGATTTTTTTGGCCACCGGGGAGCTGTTTTTT
clone size: NA; J gene: TRBJ2-7; D gene: TRBD1; V gene: TRBV18; CDR3 protein: CASSYWDRVGEQYF; CDR3 DNA: TGTGCCAGCTCTTACTGGGACAGGGTTGGCGAGCAGTACTTC
clone size: NA; J gene: TRBJ2-1; D gene: NA; V gene: TRBV10-3; CDR3 protein: CAISGPNVNEQFF; CDR3 DNA: TGTGCCATCAGTGGGCCCAATGTGAATGAGCAGTTCTTC
clone size: NA; J gene: TRBJ1-5; D gene: TRBD1; V gene: TRBV15; CDR3 protein: CATSRDQGDFQHF; CDR3 DNA: TGTGCCACCAGCAGAGATCAGGGGGACTTCCAGCATTTT
clone size: NA; J gene: TRBJ1-3; D gene: NA; V gene: TRBV5-4; CDR3 protein: CASSHGYLSGNTIYF; CDR3 DNA: TGTGCCAGCAGCCACGGGTACCTCTCTGGAAACACCATATATTTT
clone size: NA; J gene: TRBJ2-1; D gene: TRBD2; V gene: TRBV7-9; CDR3 protein: CASFTSGPFNEQFF; CDR3 DNA: TGTGCCAGCTTCACTAGCGGGCCCTTCAATGAGCAGTTCTTC
clone size: NA; J gene: TRBJ2-7; D gene: NA; V gene: TRBV5-8; CDR3 protein: CASSLHGTYEQYF; CDR3 DNA: TGTGCCAGCAGCTTACACGGGACCTACGAGCAGTACTTC
clone size: NA; J gene: TRBJ2-1; D gene: TRBD2; V gene: TRBV5-4; CDR3 protein: CASSLTPLAGVNEQFF; CDR3 DNA: TGTGCCAGCAGCTTAACACCGCTAGCGGGGGTTAATGAGCAGTTCTTC
clone size: NA; J gene: TRBJ2-7; D gene: TRBD2; V gene: TRBV7-8; CDR3 protein: CASSPRLAGALPEQYF; CDR3 DNA: TGTGCCAGCAGCCCTAGACTAGCGGGAGCTCTACCTGAGCAGTACTTC
clone size: NA; J gene: TRBJ1-1; D gene: NA; V gene: TRBV27; CDR3 protein: CASSLSLGARTEAFF; CDR3 DNA: TGTGCCAGCAGTTTATCTCTGGGGGCAAGGACTGAAGCTTTCTTT
clone size: NA; J gene: TRBJ2-2; D gene: NA; V gene: TRBV5-4; CDR3 protein: CASSLGQIRDTGELFF; CDR3 DNA: TGTGCCAGCAGCTTGGGTCAGATCAGGGACACCGGGGAGCTGTTTTTT
clone size: NA; J gene: TRBJ2-7; D gene: TRBD2; V gene: TRBV7-9; CDR3 protein: CASSLPQTSGQAYEQYF; CDR3 DNA: TGTGCCAGCAGCTTACCCCAGACTAGCGGGCAAGCCTACGAGCAGTACTTC
clone size: NA; J gene: TRBJ1-2; D gene: TRBD1; V gene: TRBV5-4; CDR3 protein: CASSSEGQGDGYTF; CDR3 DNA: TGTGCCAGCAGCTCCGAGGGACAGGGGGATGGCTACACCTTC
clone size: NA; J gene: TRBJ2-3; D gene: TRBD2; V gene: TRBV10-3; CDR3 protein: CAISTQAGATDTQYF; CDR3 DNA: TGTGCCATCAGTACTCAAGCGGGAGCCACAGATACGCAGTATTTT
clone size: once; J gene: TRBJ2-1; D gene: NA; V gene: TRBV7-2; CDR3 protein: CASSSTGTLDNEQFF; CDR3 DNA: TGTGCCAGCAGCTCTACCGGGACTTTAGACAATGAGCAGTTCTTC
clone size: NA; J gene: TRBJ1-4; D gene: NA; V gene: TRBV2; CDR3 protein: CASSDLGARIKLFF; CDR3 DNA: TGTGCCAGCAGTGATTTGGGGGCGCGGATAAAACTGTTTTTT
clone size: once; J gene: TRBJ2-2; D gene: NA; V gene: TRBV9; CDR3 protein: CASSGFGQSTGELFF; CDR3 DNA: TGTGCCAGCAGCGGATTCGGACAGAGCACCGGGGAGCTGTTTTTT
clone size: NA; J gene: TRBJ2-5; D gene: TRBD1; V gene: TRBV2; CDR3 protein: CASSLGQRETQYF; CDR3 DNA: TGTGCCAGCAGTTTGGGACAGAGGGAGACCCAGTACTTC
clone size: NA; J gene: TRBJ2-5; D gene: TRBD2; V gene: TRBV27; CDR3 protein: CASSRGLATETQYF; CDR3 DNA: TGTGCCAGCAGCCGAGGACTAGCGACCGAGACCCAGTACTTC
clone size: NA; J gene: TRBJ2-3; D gene: NA; V gene: TRBV9; CDR3 protein: CASSDFDGGLLTDTQYF; CDR3 DNA: TGTGCCAGCAGTGACTTCGACGGGGGACTTCTCACAGATACGCAGTATTTT
clone size: few; J gene: TRBJ2-5; D gene: TRBD2; V gene: TRBV6-5; CDR3 protein: CASRGLAGGQETQYF; CDR3 DNA: TGTGCCAGCAGGGGCCTAGCGGGAGGGCAAGAGACCCAGTACTTC